The sequence of this T cell receptor beta chain was determined in a study of shared clonotypes between healthy human individuals. The repertoire was sequenced with immunoSEQ multiplex PCR; TCRdb's copy has only in-frame clones and lacks some. The table records approximately 1,500,000 clones, around 97% of them present only once. V shed 5 bases and J 1 base; nucleotides not matched to a gene: 4. This CDR3 is 15 amino acids long. Germline assignment: CDR1 MNHEY and CDR2 SMNVEV (reference sequence). This clonotype was sampled from a man younger than 45 in good health. The specimen sequenced was naive CD4+ T cells sorted from blood. Subset in this sample: CD45RA+ positively selected. This chain connects TRBV27 to TRBJ2-5; TRBD2 aligns across 10 bases. The CDR3 sequence: CASSMGLASQETQYF. The DNA of the CDR3 is TGTGCCAGCAGTATGGGACTAGCGTCCCAAGAGACCCAGTACTTC.